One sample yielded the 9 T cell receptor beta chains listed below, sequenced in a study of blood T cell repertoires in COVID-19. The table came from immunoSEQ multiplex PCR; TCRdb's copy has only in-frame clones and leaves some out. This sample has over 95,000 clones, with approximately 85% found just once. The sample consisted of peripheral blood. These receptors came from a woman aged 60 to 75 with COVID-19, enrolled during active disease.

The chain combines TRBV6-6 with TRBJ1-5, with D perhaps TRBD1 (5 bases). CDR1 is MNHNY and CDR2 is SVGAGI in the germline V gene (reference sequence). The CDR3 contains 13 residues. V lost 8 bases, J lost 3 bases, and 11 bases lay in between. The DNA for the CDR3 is TGTGCCAGCCTGGGGGGGGTCAATCAGCCCCAGCATTTT. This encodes CASLGGVNQPQHF.

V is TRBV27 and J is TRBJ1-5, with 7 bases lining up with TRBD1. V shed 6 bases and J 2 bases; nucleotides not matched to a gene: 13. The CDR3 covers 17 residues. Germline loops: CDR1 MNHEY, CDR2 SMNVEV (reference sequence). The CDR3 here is CASSRVQGQVGNQPQHF. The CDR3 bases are TGTGCCAGCAGCCGTGTACAGGGGCAGGTTGGCAATCAGCCCCAGCATTTT.

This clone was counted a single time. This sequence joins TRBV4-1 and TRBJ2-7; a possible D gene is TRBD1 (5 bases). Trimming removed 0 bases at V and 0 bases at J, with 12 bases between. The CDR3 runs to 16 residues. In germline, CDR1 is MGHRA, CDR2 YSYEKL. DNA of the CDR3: TGCGCCAGCAGCCAAGATTCGGCAGGGATCTCCTACGAGCAGTACTTC. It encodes CASSQDSAGISYEQYF.

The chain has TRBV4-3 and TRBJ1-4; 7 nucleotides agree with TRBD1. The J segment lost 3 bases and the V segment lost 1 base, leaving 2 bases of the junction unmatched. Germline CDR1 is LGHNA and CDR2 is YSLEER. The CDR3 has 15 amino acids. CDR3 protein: CASSQVGTANEKLFF. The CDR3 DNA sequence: TGCGCCAGCAGCCAAGTAGGGACAGCTAATGAAAAACTGTTTTTT.

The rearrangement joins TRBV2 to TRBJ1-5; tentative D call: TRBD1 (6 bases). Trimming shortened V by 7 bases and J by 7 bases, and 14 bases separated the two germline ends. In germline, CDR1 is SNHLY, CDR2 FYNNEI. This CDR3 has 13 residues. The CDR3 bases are TGTGCCAGCACCTGGGGGCTCGGGCAGCCCCAGCATTTT. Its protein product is CASTWGLGQPQHF.

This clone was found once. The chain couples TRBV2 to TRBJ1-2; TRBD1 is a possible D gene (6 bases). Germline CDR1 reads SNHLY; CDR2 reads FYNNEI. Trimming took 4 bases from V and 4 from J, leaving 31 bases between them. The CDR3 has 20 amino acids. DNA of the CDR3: TGTGCCAGCAGTGGCTACCTCGAAAGATTGCGGGGGGGCGGAGGCTATGGCTACACCTTC. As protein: CASSGYLERLRGGGGYGYTF. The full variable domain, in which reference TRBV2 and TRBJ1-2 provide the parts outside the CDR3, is EPEVTQTPSHQVTQMGQEVILRCVPISNHLYFYWYRQILGQKVEFLVSFYNNEISEKSEIFDDQFSVERPDGSNFTLKIRSTKLEDSAMYFCASSGYLERLRGGGGYGYTFGSGTRLTVV.

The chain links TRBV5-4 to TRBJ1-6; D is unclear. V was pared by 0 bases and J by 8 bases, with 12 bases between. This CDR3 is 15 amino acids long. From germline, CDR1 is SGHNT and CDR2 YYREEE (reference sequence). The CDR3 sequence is CASSLDPGADSPLHF. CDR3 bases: TGTGCCAGCAGCTTGGATCCGGGAGCCGATTCACCCCTCCACTTT.

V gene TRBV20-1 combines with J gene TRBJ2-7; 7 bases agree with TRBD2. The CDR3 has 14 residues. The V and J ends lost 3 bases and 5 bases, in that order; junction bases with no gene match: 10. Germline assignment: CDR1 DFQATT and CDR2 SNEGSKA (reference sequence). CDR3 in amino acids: CSASLQRGTDEQYF. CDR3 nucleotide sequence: TGCAGTGCTAGTCTCCAGCGGGGTACTGACGAGCAGTACTTC.

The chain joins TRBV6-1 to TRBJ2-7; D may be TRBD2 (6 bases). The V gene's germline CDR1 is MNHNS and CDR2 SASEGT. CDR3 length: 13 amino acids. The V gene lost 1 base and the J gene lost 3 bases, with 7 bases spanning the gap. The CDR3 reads CASSEVGLYEQYF. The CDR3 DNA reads TGTGCCAGCAGTGAAGTGGGACTCTACGAGCAGTACTTC.